The next 26 T cell receptor beta chains were all read from a single sample in a study of blood T cell repertoires in COVID-19. Only in-frame clones appear in the TCRdb table, and some are missing; sequencing was by immunoSEQ multiplex PCR. Here the sample spans more than 45,000 clones, roughly 88% being singletons. Sequenced input: peripheral blood. These receptors were collected from an elderly man with acute or convalescent COVID-19.

This clone has just one count. The chain has TRBV11-2 and TRBJ2-3, with 8 bases that match TRBD1. Germline assignment: CDR1 SGHAT and CDR2 FQNNGV. The V and J ends lost 2 bases and 4 bases, in that order; junction bases with no gene match: 2. The CDR3 loop spans 14 amino acids. CDR3: CASSLHRGADTQYF. In nucleotides, the CDR3 is TGTGCCAGCAGCTTACACAGGGGGGCAGATACGCAGTATTTT.

The V and J genes are TRBV7-9 and TRBJ1-6; D call uncertain. The CDR3 consists of 14 residues. Trimming shortened V by 1 base and J by 7 bases, and 8 bases separated the two germline ends. The germline V gene encodes CDR1 SEHNR and CDR2 FQNEAQ (reference sequence). The CDR3 region is CASSLGARNSPLHF. The CDR3 nucleotides are TGTGCCAGCAGCTTAGGGGCCCGGAATTCACCCCTCCACTTT.

This rearrangement joins TRBV7-8 to TRBJ2-1; D is ambiguous. Per the germline V gene, CDR1 is SGHVS and CDR2 is FQNEAQ. Trimming took 5 bases from V and 0 from J, leaving 14 bases between them. This CDR3 contains 16 residues. Here the CDR3 DNA reads TGTGCCAGCAGCCCCTCCCTAGAGGCCTCCTACAATGAGCAGTTCTTC. Its protein product is CASSPSLEASYNEQFF.

The rearrangement links TRBV4-1 to TRBJ2-1; 9 bases fit TRBD1. Looked up from germline, CDR1 is MGHRA and CDR2 is YSYEKL. V was clipped by 4 bases and J by 6 bases; unmatched bases: 4. This CDR3 is built from 14 residues. The CDR3 coding sequence is TGCGCCAGCAGCCCTAGGACAGGGGCCAATGAGCAGTTCTTC. This codes for CASSPRTGANEQFF.

As for this clone: An end of the junction differs from the germline gene, which may be a read error. This chain connects TRBV6-5 to TRBJ2-7; 7 bases line up with TRBD1. The CDR3 has 15 residues. Germline V gene data show CDR1 as MNHEY and CDR2 as SVGAGI. The CDR3 region has the DNA TGTGCCAGCAGTGACTCCGGGACAGCATCCTACGAGCAGTACTTC. This codes for CASSDSGTASYEQYF.

The chain is built from TRBV7-6 and TRBJ2-4; the D gene is possibly TRBD2 (6 bases). The CDR3 consists of 16 residues. The V and J ends lost 4 bases and 0 bases respectively, with 13 bases between them. Germline loops: CDR1 SGHVS, CDR2 FNYEAQ. The CDR3 here is CASSSQPGAAKNIQYF. CDR3 DNA sequence: TGTGCCAGCAGCTCCCAACCGGGAGCAGCCAAAAACATTCAGTACTTC.

The table lists this clone with a count of one. The chain links TRBV14 to TRBJ2-7; no reliable D call. V lost 2 bases and J lost 5, with 10 bases in between. Germline V CDR1 and CDR2: SGHDN, FVKESK. The CDR3 is 13 residues long. In DNA, the CDR3 is TGTGCCAGCAGCCAAACGGGTTGGCACGAGCAGTACTTC. Translation: CASSQTGWHEQYF.

In this sample, this clone turned up a few times. The chain carries TRBV29-1 and TRBJ1-5; tentatively, D is TRBD1 (5 bases). Germline values: CDR1 SQVTM, CDR2 ANQGSEA. Trimming took 6 bases from V and 1 from J, leaving 10 bases between them. The CDR3 runs 13 residues. The CDR3 DNA reads as TGCAGCGTCACGTCAGGGAGCAATCAGCCCCAGCATTTT. Translating it yields CSVTSGSNQPQHF.

The table lists this clone with a count of one. The CDR3, as DNA: TGTGCCAGCAAGACCATCGGGGCCGGGGAGCTGTTTTTT. It yields the protein CASKTIGAGELFF. The chain is built from TRBV9 and TRBJ2-2; possibly TRBD2 for D (5 bases). Germline V gene lookup returns CDR1 SGDLS and CDR2 YYNGEE. V was pared by 6 bases and J by 6 bases, with 12 bases between. There are 13 residues in the CDR3. The whole variable domain, remainder taken from reference TRBV9 and TRBJ2-2, is DSGVTQTPKHLITATGQRVTLRCSPRSGDLSVYWYQQSLDQGLQFLIQYYNGEERAKGNILERFSAQQFPDLHSELNLSSLELGDSALYFCASKTIGAGELFFGEGSRLTVL.

V usage is TRBV18 and J usage is TRBJ2-3; no firm D call. Germline CDR1 reads KGHSH; CDR2 reads LQKENI. Trimming shortened V by 0 bases and J by 1 base, and 8 bases separated the two germline ends. This CDR3 region has 15 residues. The CDR3 region is CASSPPSIRTDTQYF. The DNA for the CDR3 is TGTGCCAGCTCACCACCAAGCATCCGCACAGATACGCAGTATTTT. Full variable domain (rest looked up from reference TRBV18 and TRBJ2-3): NAGVMQNPRHLVRRRGQEARLRCSPMKGHSHVYWYRQLPEEGLKFMVYLQKENIIDESGMPKERFSAEFPKEGPSILRIQQVVRGDSAAYFCASSPPSIRTDTQYFGPGTRLTVL.

This sequence joins TRBV19 and TRBJ2-2; 8 bases match TRBD2. CDR1 LNHDA and CDR2 SQIVND come from the germline V gene (reference sequence). Trimming took 9 bases from V and 4 from J; bases not matched to a gene: 10. This CDR3 region has 15 residues. The CDR3 loop is CASEDGGAGTGELFF. Written as DNA, the CDR3 is TGTGCCAGCGAGGACGGGGGGGCGGGCACCGGGGAGCTGTTTTTT.

The rearrangement uses TRBV2 and TRBJ1-2; D is unclear. The germline gives CDR1 SNHLY, CDR2 FYNNEI. CDR3 length equals 13 residues. The V and J ends lost 7 bases and 4 bases respectively, with 13 bases between them. CDR3 sequence: CASTRGLRYGYTF. The DNA of the CDR3 is TGTGCCAGCACTAGAGGACTGCGCTATGGCTACACCTTC.

A few counts support this clone. CDR3 bases: TGCGCCAGCAGCTTGGACAGTGCCACTGAAGCTTTCTTT. It codes for CASSLDSATEAFF. The V call is TRBV5-1, the J call TRBJ1-1; D unclear. Germline CDR1 reads SGHRS; CDR2 reads YFSETQ. V was shortened by 0 bases and J by 4 bases, with 7 bases between the two germline ends. This CDR3 contains 13 residues. Filled out from reference TRBV5-1 and TRBJ1-1, the complete variable domain reads KAGVTQTPRYLIKTRGQQVTLSCSPISGHRSVSWYQQTPGQGLQFLFEYFSETQRNKGNFPGRFSGRQFSNSRSEMNVSTLELGDSALYLCASSLDSATEAFFGQGTRLTVV.

The chain joins TRBV10-3 to TRBJ1-1; TRBD1 aligns across 10 bases. This CDR3 contains 15 residues. The germline V gene encodes CDR1 ENHRY and CDR2 SYGVKD. V lost 6 bases, J lost 7 bases, and 11 bases stayed unmatched. CDR3 loop: CAIRDDRGPRGEAFF. As DNA, the CDR3 is TGTGCCATCAGGGATGACAGGGGGCCTAGAGGTGAAGCTTTCTTT.

The chain uses TRBV5-6 and TRBJ1-1; D is perhaps TRBD1 (5 bases). V lost 4 bases to trimming and J lost 0 bases, with 16 bases between them. The CDR3 extends over 16 amino acids. Per germline, CDR1 SGHDT and CDR2 YYEEEE. DNA of the CDR3: TGTGCCAGCAGCCCGGGAGGGGCACACTTGAACACTGAAGCTTTCTTT. Its protein is CASSPGGAHLNTEAFF.

The chain employs TRBV5-4 and TRBJ2-5; 9 bases fit TRBD2. V lost 0 bases to trimming and J lost 4 bases; unmatched junction nucleotides: 7. Germline V lookup: CDR1 SGHNT, CDR2 YYREEE (reference sequence). The CDR3 has 16 amino acids. CDR3 in amino acids: CASSLEGGGARETQYF. The DNA for the CDR3 is TGTGCCAGCAGCTTGGAGGGCGGGGGGGCCCGAGAGACCCAGTACTTC.

This rearrangement joins TRBV13 to TRBJ1-1; D might be TRBD1 (5 bases). Germline-derived CDR1 and CDR2 are PRHDT and FYEKMQ (reference sequence). V was cut by 0 bases and J by 4 bases, with 9 bases left in between. The length of the CDR3 is 14 residues. The DNA for the CDR3 is TGTGCCAGCAGCTTAGGAGGAGGGGTCACTGAAGCTTTCTTT. Amino acid sequence: CASSLGGGVTEAFF.

V usage is TRBV6-5 and J usage is TRBJ2-2; D call uncertain. Germline-derived CDR1 and CDR2 are MNHEY and SVGAGI. The ends were cut back, 6 bases at V and 1 base at J, with 9 bases in the middle. The CDR3 has 14 residues. Here the CDR3 reads CASRWSGNTGELFF. CDR3 DNA sequence: TGTGCCAGCAGATGGTCAGGGAACACCGGGGAGCTGTTTTTT.

This rearrangement joins TRBV5-1 to TRBJ2-2; 8 bases match TRBD2. Germline assignment: CDR1 SGHRS and CDR2 YFSETQ. This CDR3 has 16 residues. The V segment lost 7 bases and the J segment 0 bases; nucleotides outside the gene matches: 8. CDR3 region: CASSLTGRANTGELFF. CDR3 DNA: TGCGCCAGCTCATTGACCGGGAGGGCGAACACCGGGGAGCTGTTTTTT.

The V gene is TRBV11-2, the J gene TRBJ2-2, with 11 nucleotides matching TRBD2. From germline, CDR1 is SGHAT and CDR2 FQNNGV. V gave up 7 bases and J gave up 0 bases; unmatched junction bases: 7. The CDR3 extends over 17 amino acids. CDR3: CASTGTSGKPNTGELFF. DNA for the CDR3: TGTGCCAGCACCGGGACTAGCGGCAAACCGAACACCGGGGAGCTGTTTTTT.

The V and J genes are TRBV9 and TRBJ1-4; 9 nucleotides match TRBD1. From germline, CDR1 is SGDLS and CDR2 YYNGEE. V lost 4 bases to trimming and J lost 8 bases; unmatched junction nucleotides: 9. The CDR3 runs to 15 residues. The CDR3 bases are TGTGCCAGCAGCCTAAGTTGGACAGGGGCAGAAAAACTGTTTTTT. It yields the protein CASSLSWTGAEKLFF.

V gene TRBV15 combines with J gene TRBJ1-1, with a possible D match to TRBD1 (6 bases). Germline V gene data show CDR1 as LNHNV and CDR2 as YYDKDF (reference sequence). This CDR3 is 16 amino acids long. V lost 5 bases, J lost 0 bases, and 16 bases lay in between. The chain's CDR3 is CATSLRMGAMNTEAFF. The CDR3 DNA is TGTGCCACCAGCCTTCGTATGGGGGCCATGAACACTGAAGCTTTCTTT.

This sequence joins TRBV10-2 and TRBJ2-5; a weak D match, TRBD1 (5 bases). Germline lookup yields CDR1 WSHSY and CDR2 SAAADI. The V end lost 0 bases, the J end lost 2 bases, and 10 bases lay between the germline ends. CDR3 size: 15 residues. The CDR3 bases are TGCGCCAGCAGTGAGTCGCCAGGGCGGCAAGAGACCCAGTACTTC. Amino acids: CASSESPGRQETQYF.

The chain has TRBV10-3 and TRBJ1-6; maybe TRBD1 (5 bases). V lost 6 bases, J lost 5 bases, and 8 bases lay in between. The germline CDR1 and CDR2 sequences are ENHRY and SYGVKD. The CDR3 is 13 residues long. For the CDR3, the DNA is TGTGCCATCAGGACAGCCAATAATTCACCCCTCCACTTT. It translates to CAIRTANNSPLHF.

V is TRBV6-5 and J is TRBJ2-7; D might be TRBD1 (6 bases). The germline CDR1 and CDR2 sequences are MNHEY and SVGAGI. V dropped 6 bases and J dropped 6 bases, with 15 bases sitting between them. This CDR3 region has 13 residues. This CDR3 is CASRPLQGTEQYF. In DNA, the CDR3 is TGTGCCAGCAGGCCCCTACAGGGAACCGAGCAGTACTTC.

The rearrangement links TRBV7-9 to TRBJ1-5, with a weak D call TRBD1 (5 bases). Germline V gene sequence: CDR1 SEHNR, CDR2 FQNEAQ (reference sequence). The CDR3 has 13 residues. The ends were cut back, 3 bases at V and 4 bases at J, with 7 bases in the middle. CDR3 amino acids: CASSLTVNQPQHF. In DNA form, the CDR3 reads TGTGCCAGCAGCTTGACAGTAAATCAGCCCCAGCATTTT.